Given below is one T cell receptor (beta chain) in context. The length of the CDR3 is 13 residues. V was clipped by 2 bases and J by 5 bases, with 12 bases between them. The germline gives CDR1 GTSNPN, CDR2 SVGIG (reference sequence). The data were taken from a study of blood T cell repertoires in COVID-19. Study overall: Samples taken during acute and convalescent COVID-19 were collected in the United States, Italy and Spain.

In the original workflow: Nucleated cell counts were estimated from reference gene primer amplification. Data came from immunoSEQ multiplex PCR; TCRdb stores just in-frame clones and leaves some out. The V and J calls and clone size come from that table; D and trimming were worked out from the DNA. The data show about 180,000 clones, with around three quarters seen just once and 6.5% held by the top ten. The sequenced sample consisted of peripheral blood. This clonotype was sampled from a man between 65 and 80 years old with active or convalescent COVID-19. The chain recombines TRBV30 with TRBJ2-5; D call uncertain. CDR3 coding DNA: TGTGCCTGGAGTACGGGTTTGAGGGAGACCCAGTACTTC. Protein sequence: CAWSTGLRETQYF.